This T cell receptor beta chain emerged from a study of persistence of HIV-infected CD4 T cells. Notes on the study in general: Antigen-responding cells were enriched for degenerate expanded CDR3beta sequences.

With 2 bases clipped from V and 2 bases from J, the junction kept 15 bases outside the gene matches. Germline lookup yields CDR1 MGHRA and CDR2 YSYEKL. This CDR3 region has 18 residues. The libraries were made with immunoSEQ version 4 in survey mode. Sequencing used immunoSEQ multiplex PCR; TCRdb keeps in-frame clones, though not all of them. This table holds about 60,000 clones, about four fifths found once. About this clone: Its antigen is not identified.

Overlapping HIV-1 Gag 15-mer peptides at 0.85 to 1 ug per peptide per mL were used. Memory cells lacking CD40L and CD69 with high CD45RO were sorted. Donors had undetectable plasma HIV-1 RNA, under 50 copies/mL, for 4+ years. Anti-CD28/CD49d costimulation, CD40-blocking antibody and enfuvirtide were given to CD8-depleted PBMCs for about 19 hours. This TCR was recovered from an adult man with HIV who was CMV-seropositive. This specimen was CD4+ T cells sorted from PBMCs after approximately 20-hour stimulation, taken from a patient who received antiretroviral therapy. This rearrangement joins TRBV4-1 to TRBJ2-7; 7 nucleotides match TRBD2. The CDR3 is CASSQMGLREGTAYEQYF. The CDR3 nucleotides are TGCGCCAGCAGCCAAATGGGCCTAAGGGAGGGGACGGCCTACGAGCAGTACTTC.